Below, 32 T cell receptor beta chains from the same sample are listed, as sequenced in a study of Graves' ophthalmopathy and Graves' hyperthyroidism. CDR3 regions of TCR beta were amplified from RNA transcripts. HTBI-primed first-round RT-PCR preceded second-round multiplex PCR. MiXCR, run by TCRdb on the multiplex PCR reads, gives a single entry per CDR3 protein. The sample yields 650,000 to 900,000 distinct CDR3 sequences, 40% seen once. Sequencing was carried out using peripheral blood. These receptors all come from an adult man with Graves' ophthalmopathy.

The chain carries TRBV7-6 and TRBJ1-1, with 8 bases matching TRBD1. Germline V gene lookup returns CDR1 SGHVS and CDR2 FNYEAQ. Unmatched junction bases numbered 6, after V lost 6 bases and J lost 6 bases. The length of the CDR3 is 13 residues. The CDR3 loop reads CASRRTGSAEAFF. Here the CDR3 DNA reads TGTGCCAGCAGACGGACAGGGTCGGCTGAAGCTTTCTTT.

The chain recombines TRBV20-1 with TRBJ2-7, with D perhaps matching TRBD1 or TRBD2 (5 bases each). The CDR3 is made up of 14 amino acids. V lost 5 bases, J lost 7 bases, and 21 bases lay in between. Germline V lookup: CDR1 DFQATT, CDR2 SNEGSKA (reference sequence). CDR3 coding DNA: TGCAGTGCTGGCCCCGGGCCAGCCGAGGGGGAGCAGTACTTC. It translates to CSAGPGPAEGEQYF.

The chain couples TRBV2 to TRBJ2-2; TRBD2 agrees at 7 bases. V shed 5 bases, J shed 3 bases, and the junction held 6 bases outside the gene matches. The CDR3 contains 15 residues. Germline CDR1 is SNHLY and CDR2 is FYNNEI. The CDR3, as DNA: TGTGCCAGCAGTCTAAGGACTAGTCACACCGGGGAGCTGTTTTTT. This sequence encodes CASSLRTSHTGELFF.

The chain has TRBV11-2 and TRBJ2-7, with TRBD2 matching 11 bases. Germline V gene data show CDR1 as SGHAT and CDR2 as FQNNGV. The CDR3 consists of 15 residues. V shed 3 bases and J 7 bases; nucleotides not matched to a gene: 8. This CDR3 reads CASSFPLAGVGEQYF. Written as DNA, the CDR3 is TGTGCCAGCAGCTTCCCACTAGCGGGAGTGGGAGAGCAGTACTTC.

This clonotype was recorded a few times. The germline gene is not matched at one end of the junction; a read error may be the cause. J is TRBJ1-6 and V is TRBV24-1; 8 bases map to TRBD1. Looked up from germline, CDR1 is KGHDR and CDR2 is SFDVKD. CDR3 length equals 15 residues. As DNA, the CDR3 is TGTGCCAGCAGTTTCTTGCACAGGGGGGATTCACCCCTCCACTTT. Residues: CASSFLHRGDSPLHF.

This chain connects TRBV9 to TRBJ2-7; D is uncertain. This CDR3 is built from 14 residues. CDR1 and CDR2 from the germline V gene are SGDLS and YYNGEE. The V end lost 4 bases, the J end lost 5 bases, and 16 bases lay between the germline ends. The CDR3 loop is CASSPVDRAHEQYF. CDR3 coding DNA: TGTGCCAGCAGCCCCGTCGACCGGGCCCACGAGCAGTACTTC.

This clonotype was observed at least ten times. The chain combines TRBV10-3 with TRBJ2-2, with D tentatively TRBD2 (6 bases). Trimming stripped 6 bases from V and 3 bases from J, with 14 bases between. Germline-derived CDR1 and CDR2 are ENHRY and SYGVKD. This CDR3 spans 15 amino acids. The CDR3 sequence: CAIRSVRGYTGELFF. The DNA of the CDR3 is TGTGCCATCAGATCTGTGCGGGGTTACACCGGGGAGCTGTTTTTT.

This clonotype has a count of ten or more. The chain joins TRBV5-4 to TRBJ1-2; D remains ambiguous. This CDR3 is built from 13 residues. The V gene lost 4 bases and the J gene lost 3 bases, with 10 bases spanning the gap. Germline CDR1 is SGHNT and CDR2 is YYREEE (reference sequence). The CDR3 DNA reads TGTGCCAGCAGCCTGAGAGTCGACTATGGCTACACCTTC. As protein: CASSLRVDYGYTF.

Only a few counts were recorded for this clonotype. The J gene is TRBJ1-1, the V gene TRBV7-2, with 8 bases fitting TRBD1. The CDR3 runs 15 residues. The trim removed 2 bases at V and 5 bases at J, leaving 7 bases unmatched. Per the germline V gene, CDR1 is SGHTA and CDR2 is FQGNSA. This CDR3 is CASSLRPGGGTEAFF. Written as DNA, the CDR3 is TGTGCCAGCAGCTTACGCCCAGGGGGCGGAACTGAAGCTTTCTTT.

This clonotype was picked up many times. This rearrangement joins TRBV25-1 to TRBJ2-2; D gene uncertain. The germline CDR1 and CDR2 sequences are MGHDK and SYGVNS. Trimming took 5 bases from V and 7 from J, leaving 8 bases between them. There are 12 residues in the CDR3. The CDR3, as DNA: TGTGCCAGCAGTCGCGGCTTCGGGGAGCTGTTTTTT. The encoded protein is CASSRGFGELFF.

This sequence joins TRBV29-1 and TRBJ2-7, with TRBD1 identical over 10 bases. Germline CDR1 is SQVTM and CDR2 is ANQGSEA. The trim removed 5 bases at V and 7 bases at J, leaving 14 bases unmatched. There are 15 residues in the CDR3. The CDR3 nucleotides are TGCAGCGTTTCCCGACCGGGACAGGGGTCCGGGGAGCAGTACTTC. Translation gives CSVSRPGQGSGEQYF.

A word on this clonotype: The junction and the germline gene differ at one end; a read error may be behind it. CDR3 nucleotides: TGCGCCAGCAGCGTAGAGGCTAGCGGCTGGGGGGTAGAGACCCAGTACTTC. This encodes CASSVEASGWGVETQYF. The chain is built from TRBV9 and TRBJ2-5; 7 nucleotides agree with TRBD2. Per the germline V gene, CDR1 is SGDLS and CDR2 is YYNGEE. The CDR3 is made up of 17 amino acids.

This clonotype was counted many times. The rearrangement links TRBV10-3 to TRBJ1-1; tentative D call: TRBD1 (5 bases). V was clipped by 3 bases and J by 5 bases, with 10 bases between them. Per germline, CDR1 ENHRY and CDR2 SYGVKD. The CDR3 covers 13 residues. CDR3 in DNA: TGTGCCATCAGTGAAGAGGGGAGTACTGAAGCTTTCTTT. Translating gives CAISEEGSTEAFF.

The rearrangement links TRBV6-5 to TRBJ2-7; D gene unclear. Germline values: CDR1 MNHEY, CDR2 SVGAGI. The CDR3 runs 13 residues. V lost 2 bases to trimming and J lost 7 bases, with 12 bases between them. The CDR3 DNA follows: TGTGCCAGCAGTTACAAAGGGAATCGAGAGCAGTACTTC. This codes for CASSYKGNREQYF.

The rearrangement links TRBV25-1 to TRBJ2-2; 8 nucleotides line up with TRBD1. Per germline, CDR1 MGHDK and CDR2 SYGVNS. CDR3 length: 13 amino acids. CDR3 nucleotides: TGTGCTCATACAGGGGGACCCCACCGGGAGCTGTTTTTT. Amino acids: CAHTGGPHRELFF.

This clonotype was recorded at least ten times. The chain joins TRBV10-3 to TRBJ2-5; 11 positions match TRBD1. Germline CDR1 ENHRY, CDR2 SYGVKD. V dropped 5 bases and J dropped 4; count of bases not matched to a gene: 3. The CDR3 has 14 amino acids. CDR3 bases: TGTGCCATCAGTTGGGGACAGGGGGTAGAGACCCAGTACTTC. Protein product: CAISWGQGVETQYF.

The chain's CDR3 is CASTHRAERTSEYTGELFF. CDR3 nucleotides: TGTGCCAGTACTCATAGGGCCGAAAGGACTAGCGAATACACCGGGGAGCTGTTTTTT. The chain uses TRBV19 and TRBJ2-2; 9 nucleotides match TRBD2. Per the germline V gene, CDR1 is LNHDA and CDR2 is SQIVND (reference sequence). V lost 7 bases to trimming and J lost 3 bases; unmatched junction nucleotides: 18. The CDR3 extends over 19 amino acids. The full variable domain, its missing parts supplied by reference TRBV19 and TRBJ2-2, is DGGITQSPKYLFRKEGQNVTLSCEQNLNHDAMYWYRQDPGQGLRLIYYSQIVNDFQKGDIAEGYSVSREKKESFPLTVTSAQKNPTAFYLCASTHRAERTSEYTGELFFGEGSRLTVL.

CDR3 DNA: TGTGCCAGCACCGGGGACCAAGAGACCCAGTACTTC. This translates into CASTGDQETQYF. This chain links TRBV5-4 with TRBJ2-5, with D possibly being TRBD2 (5 bases). There are 12 residues in the CDR3. Trimming took 6 bases from V and 0 from J, leaving 6 bases between them. In germline, CDR1 is SGHNT, CDR2 YYREEE (reference sequence).

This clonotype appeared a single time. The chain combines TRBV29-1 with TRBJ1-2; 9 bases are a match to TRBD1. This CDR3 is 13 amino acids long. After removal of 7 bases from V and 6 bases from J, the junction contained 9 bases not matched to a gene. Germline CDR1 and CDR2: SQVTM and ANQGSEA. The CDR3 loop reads CSAMGQGADGYTF. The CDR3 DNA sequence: TGCAGCGCTATGGGACAGGGAGCCGATGGCTACACCTTC.

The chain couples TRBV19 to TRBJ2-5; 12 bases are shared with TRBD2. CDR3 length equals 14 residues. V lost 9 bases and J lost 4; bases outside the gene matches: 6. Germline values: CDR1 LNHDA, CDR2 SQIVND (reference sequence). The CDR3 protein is CASKLAGGGETQYF. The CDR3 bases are TGTGCCAGCAAACTAGCGGGGGGTGGAGAGACCCAGTACTTC.

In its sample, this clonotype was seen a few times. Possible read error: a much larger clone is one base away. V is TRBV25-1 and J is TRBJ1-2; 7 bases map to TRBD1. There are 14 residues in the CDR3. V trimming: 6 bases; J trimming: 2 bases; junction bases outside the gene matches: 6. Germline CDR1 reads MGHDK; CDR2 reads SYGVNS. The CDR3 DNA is TGTGCCAGCAGGGGACCGGGACAGAACTATGGCTACACCTTC. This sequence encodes CASRGPGQNYGYTF.

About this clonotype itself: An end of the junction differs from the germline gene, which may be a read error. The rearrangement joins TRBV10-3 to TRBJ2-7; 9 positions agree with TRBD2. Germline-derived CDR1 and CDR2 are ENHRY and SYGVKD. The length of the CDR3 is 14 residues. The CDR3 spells CASSKTSGPYEQYF. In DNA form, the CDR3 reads TGTGCCAGCAGTAAGACTAGCGGCCCCTACGAGCAGTACTTC.

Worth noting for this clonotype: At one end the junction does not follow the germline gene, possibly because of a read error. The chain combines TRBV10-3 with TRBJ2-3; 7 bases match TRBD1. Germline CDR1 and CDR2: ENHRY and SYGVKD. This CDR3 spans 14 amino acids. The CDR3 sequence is CAIRTGSLSDMQYF. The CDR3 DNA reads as TGTGCCATCCGGACAGGCTCTCTTTCAGATATGCAGTATTTT.

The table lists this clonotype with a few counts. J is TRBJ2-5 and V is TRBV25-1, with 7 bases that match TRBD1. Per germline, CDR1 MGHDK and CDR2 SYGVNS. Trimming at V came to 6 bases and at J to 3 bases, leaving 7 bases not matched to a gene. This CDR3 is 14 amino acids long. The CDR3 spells CASSSRTGEETQYF. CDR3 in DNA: TGTGCCAGCAGCTCCAGGACAGGAGAAGAGACCCAGTACTTC.

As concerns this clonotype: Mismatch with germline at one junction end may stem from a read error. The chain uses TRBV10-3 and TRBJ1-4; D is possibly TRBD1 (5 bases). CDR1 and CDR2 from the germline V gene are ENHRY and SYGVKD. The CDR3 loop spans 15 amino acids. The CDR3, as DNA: TGTGCCAGCAGTCTAAACCGGGACCCCGGCGAAAAACTGTTTTTT. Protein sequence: CASSLNRDPGEKLFF.

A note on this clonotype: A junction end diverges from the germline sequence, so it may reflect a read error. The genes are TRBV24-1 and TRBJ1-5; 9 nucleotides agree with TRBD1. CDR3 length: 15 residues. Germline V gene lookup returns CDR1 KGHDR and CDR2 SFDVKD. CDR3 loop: CASSGPGQGSQPQHF. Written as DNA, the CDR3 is TGTGCCAGCAGTGGACCGGGACAGGGATCTCAGCCCCAGCATTTT.

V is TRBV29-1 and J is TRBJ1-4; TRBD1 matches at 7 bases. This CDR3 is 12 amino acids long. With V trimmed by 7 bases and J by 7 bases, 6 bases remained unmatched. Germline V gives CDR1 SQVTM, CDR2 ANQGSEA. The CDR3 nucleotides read TGCAGCGGGACAGGCGGCGGTGAAAAACTGTTTTTT. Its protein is CSGTGGGEKLFF. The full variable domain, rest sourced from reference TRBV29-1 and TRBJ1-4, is SAVISQKPSRDICQRGTSLTIQCQVDSQVTMMFWYRQQPGQSLTLIATANQGSEATYESGFVIDKFPISRPNLTFSTLTVSNMSPEDSSIYLCSGTGGGEKLFFGSGTQLSVL.

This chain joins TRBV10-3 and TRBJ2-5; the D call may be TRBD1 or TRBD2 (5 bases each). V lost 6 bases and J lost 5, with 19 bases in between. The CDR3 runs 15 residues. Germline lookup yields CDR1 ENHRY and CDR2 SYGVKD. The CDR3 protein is CAISTGSTEGETQYF. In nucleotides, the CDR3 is TGTGCCATCAGCACCGGGTCTACCGAGGGGGAGACCCAGTACTTC.

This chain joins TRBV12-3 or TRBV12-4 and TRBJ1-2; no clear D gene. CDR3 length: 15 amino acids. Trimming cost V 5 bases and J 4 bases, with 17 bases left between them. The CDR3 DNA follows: TGTGCCAGCAGTGTGGATACGGACGGCGTCTATGGCTACACCTTC. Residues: CASSVDTDGVYGYTF.

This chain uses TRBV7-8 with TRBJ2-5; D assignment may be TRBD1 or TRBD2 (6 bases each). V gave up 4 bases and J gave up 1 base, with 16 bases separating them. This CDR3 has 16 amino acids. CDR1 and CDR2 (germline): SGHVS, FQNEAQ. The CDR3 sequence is CASSYFGGPVQETQYF. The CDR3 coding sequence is TGTGCCAGCAGCTATTTCGGGGGCCCCGTCCAAGAGACCCAGTACTTC.

As DNA, the CDR3 is TGCAGCTTGGGTACGGGGTCCTATGGCTACACCTTC. It yields the protein CSLGTGSYGYTF. The rearrangement uses TRBV29-1 and TRBJ1-2, with D unclear. The CDR3 sequence is 12 residues long. Germline V CDR1 and CDR2: SQVTM, ANQGSEA. The V and J ends lost 8 bases and 4 bases respectively, with 14 bases between them.

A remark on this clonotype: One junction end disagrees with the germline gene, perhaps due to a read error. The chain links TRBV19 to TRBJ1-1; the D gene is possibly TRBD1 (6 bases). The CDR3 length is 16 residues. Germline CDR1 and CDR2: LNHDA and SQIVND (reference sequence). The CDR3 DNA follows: TGTGCCAGTAGTCGAAAGGGGGTCGCAATTAACACCGAAGCTTTCTTT. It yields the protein CASSRKGVAINTEAFF.